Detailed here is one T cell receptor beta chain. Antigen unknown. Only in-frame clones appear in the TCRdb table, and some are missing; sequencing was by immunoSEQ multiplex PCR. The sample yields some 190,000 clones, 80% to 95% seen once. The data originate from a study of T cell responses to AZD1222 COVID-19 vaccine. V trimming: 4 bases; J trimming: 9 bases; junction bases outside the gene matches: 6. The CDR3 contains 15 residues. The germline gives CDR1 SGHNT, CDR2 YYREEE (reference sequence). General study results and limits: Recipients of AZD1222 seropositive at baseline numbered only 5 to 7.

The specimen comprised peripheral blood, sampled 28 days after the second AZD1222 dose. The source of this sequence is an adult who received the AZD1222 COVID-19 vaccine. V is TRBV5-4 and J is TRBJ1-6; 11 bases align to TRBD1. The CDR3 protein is CASSPGTGGVSPLHF. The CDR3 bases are TGTGCCAGCAGCCCAGGGACAGGGGGTGTTTCACCCCTCCACTTT.